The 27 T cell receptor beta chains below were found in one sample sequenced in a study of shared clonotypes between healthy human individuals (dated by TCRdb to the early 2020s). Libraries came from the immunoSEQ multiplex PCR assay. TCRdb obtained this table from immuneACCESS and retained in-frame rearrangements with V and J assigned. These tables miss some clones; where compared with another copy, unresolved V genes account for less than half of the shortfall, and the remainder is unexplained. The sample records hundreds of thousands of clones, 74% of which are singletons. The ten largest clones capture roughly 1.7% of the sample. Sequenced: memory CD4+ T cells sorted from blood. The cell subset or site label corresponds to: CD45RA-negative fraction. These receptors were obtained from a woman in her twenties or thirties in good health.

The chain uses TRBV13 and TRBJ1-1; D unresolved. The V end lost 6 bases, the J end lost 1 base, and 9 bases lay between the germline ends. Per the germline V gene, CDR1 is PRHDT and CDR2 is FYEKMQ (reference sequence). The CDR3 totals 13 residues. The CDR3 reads CASRKTENTEAFF. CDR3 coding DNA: TGTGCCAGCAGGAAGACGGAGAACACTGAAGCTTTCTTT. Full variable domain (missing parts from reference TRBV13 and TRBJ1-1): AAGVIQSPRHLIKEKRETATLKCYPIPRHDTVYWYQQGPGQDPQFLISFYEKMQSDKGSIPDRFSAQQFSDYHSELNMSSLELGDSALYFCASRKTENTEAFFGQGTRLTVV.

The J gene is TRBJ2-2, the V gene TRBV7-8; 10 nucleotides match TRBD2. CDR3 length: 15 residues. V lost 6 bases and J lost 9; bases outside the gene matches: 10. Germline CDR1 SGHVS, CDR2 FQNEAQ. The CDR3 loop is CASREGAGGGRELFF. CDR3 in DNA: TGTGCCAGCAGGGAGGGAGCGGGAGGGGGAAGGGAGCTGTTTTTT.

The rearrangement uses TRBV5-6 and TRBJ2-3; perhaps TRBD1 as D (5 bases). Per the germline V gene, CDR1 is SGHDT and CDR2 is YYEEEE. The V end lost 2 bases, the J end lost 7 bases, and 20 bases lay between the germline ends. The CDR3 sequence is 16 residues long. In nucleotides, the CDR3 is TGTGCCAGCAGCTTTACCTCTCAGGGTAGCAAGAATACGCAGTATTTT. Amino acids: CASSFTSQGSKNTQYF.

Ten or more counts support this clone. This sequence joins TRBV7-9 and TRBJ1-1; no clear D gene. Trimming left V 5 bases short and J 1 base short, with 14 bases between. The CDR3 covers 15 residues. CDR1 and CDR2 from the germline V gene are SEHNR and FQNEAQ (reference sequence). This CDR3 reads CASSPRLVRNTEAFF. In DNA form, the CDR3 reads TGTGCCAGCAGCCCCCGTCTTGTGCGGAACACTGAAGCTTTCTTT.

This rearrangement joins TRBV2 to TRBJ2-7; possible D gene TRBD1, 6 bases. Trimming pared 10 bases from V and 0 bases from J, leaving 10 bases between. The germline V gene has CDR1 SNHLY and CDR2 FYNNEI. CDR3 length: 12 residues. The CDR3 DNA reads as TGTGCCATCCGGGACACCTCCTACGAGCAGTACTTC. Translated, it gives CAIRDTSYEQYF. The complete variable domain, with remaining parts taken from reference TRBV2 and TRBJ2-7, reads EPEVTQTPSHQVTQMGQEVILRCVPISNHLYFYWYRQILGQKVEFLVSFYNNEISEKSEIFDDQFSVERPDGSNFTLKIRSTKLEDSAMYFCAIRDTSYEQYFGPGTRLTVT.

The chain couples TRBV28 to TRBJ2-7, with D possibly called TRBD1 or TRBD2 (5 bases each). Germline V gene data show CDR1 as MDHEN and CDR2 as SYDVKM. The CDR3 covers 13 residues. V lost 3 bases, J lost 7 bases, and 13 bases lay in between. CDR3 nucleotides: TGTGCCAGCAGTTTCAGGGCAACGGGGGAGCAGTACTTC. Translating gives CASSFRATGEQYF.

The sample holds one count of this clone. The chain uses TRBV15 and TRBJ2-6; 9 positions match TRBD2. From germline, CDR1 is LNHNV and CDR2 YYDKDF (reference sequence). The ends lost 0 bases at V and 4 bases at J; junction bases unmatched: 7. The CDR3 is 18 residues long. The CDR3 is CATSRDLAGGAGANVLTF. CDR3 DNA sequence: TGTGCCACCAGCAGAGATTTGGCGGGAGGGGCGGGGGCCAACGTCCTGACTTTC.

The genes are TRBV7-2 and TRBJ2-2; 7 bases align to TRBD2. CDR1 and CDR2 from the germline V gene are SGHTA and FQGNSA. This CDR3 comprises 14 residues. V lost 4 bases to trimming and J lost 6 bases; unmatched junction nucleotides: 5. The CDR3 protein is CASSSWGGAGELFF. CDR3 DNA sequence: TGTGCCAGCAGCTCGTGGGGGGGAGCCGGGGAGCTGTTTTTT.

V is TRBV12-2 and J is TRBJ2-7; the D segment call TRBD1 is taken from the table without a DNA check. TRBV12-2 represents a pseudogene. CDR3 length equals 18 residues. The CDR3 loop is CASRPRPDNPELLYEQYF. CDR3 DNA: TGTGCAAGTCGCCCCCGCCCGGACAACCCGGAACTCCTCTACGAGCAGTACTTC.

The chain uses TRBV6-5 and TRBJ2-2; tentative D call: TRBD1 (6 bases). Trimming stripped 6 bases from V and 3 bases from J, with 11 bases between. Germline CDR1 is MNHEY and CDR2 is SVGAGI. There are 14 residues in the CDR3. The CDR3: CASSLGQHTGELFF. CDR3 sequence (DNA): TGTGCCAGCAGCTTGGGACAACACACCGGGGAGCTGTTTTTT.

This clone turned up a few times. The CDR3 DNA follows: TGCGCCAGCAGCTCACTCGGGGGACAGGGAGAAAGCGGGGAGCTGTTTTTT. Protein: CASSSLGGQGESGELFF. V is TRBV5-1 and J is TRBJ2-2; TRBD1 aligns across 9 bases. V lost 3 bases and J lost 7; bases outside the gene matches: 13. This CDR3 comprises 17 residues. CDR1 and CDR2 (germline): SGHRS, YFSETQ.

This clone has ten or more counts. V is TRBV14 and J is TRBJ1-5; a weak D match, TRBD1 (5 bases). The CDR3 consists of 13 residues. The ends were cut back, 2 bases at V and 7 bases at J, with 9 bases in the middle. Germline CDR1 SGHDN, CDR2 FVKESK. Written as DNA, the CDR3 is TGTGCCAGCAGCCAAAAGGAGGGGCAGCCCCAGCATTTT. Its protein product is CASSQKEGQPQHF.

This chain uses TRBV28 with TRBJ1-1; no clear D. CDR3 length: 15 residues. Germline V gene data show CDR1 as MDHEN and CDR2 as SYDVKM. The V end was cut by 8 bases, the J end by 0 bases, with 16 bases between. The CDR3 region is CASSNSRPMNTEAFF. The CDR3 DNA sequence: TGTGCCAGCTCAAATTCCAGACCGATGAACACTGAAGCTTTCTTT.

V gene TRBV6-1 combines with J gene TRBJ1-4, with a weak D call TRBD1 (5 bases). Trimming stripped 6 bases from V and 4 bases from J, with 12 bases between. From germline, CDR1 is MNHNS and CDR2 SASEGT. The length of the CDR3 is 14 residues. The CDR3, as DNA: TGTGCCAGCAGCCTGGGACGGATTAATGAAAAACTGTTTTTT. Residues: CASSLGRINEKLFF.

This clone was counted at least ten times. The DNA for the CDR3 is TGTGCCAGCAGTACGTCAGGGAGACCCAACGAGCAGTACTTC. Translated, it gives CASSTSGRPNEQYF. The rearrangement uses TRBV6-5 and TRBJ2-7; D assignment may be TRBD1 or TRBD2 (5 bases each). V lost 5 bases and J lost 5, with 16 bases in between. This CDR3 is built from 14 residues. Germline V gene data show CDR1 as MNHEY and CDR2 as SVGAGI.

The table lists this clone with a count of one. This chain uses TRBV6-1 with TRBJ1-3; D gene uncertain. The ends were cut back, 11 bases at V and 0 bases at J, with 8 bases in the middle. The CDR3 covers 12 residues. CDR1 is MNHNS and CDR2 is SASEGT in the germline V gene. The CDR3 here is CAAETSGNTIYF. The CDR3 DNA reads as TGTGCCGCAGAGACCTCTGGAAACACCATATATTTT.

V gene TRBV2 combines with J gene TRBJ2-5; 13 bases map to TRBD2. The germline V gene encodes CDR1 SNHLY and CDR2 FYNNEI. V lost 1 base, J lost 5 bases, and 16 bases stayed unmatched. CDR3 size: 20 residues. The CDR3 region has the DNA TGTGCCAGCAGTGAAGTTCTTTGGGGAACTAGCGGGAGGGTAAGGGAGACCCAGTACTTC. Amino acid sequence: CASSEVLWGTSGRVRETQYF.

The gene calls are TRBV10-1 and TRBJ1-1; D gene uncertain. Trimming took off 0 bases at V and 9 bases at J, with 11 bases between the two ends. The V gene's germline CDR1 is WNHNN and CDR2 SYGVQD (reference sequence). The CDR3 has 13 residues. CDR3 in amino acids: CASSESRSSQAFF. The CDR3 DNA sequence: TGCGCCAGCAGTGAGTCGAGGAGTTCCCAAGCTTTCTTT.

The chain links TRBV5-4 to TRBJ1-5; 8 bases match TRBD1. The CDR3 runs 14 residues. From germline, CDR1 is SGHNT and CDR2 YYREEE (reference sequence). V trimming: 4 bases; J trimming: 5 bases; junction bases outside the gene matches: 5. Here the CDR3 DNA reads TGTGCCAGCAGCCACCAGGGGGCCCATCAGCCCCAGCATTTT. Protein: CASSHQGAHQPQHF.

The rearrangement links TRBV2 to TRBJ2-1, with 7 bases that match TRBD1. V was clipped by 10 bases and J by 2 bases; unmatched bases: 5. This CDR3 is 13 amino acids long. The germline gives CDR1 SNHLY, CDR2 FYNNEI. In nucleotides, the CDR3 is TGTGCCATCTACAGGGGAACCTACAATGAGCAGTTCTTC. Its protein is CAIYRGTYNEQFF.

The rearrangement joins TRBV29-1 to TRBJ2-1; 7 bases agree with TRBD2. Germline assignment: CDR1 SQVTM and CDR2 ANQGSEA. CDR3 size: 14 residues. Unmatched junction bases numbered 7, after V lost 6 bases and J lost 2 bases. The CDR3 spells CSVRGVKTYNEQFF. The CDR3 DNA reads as TGCAGCGTCCGGGGGGTAAAGACCTACAATGAGCAGTTCTTC.

In DNA form, the CDR3 reads TGTGCCAGCAACGTCCCCGCCGGACAGAAGAACACTGAAGCTTTCTTT. It translates to CASNVPAGQKNTEAFF. The rearrangement joins TRBV28 to TRBJ1-1; a weak D match, TRBD1 (6 bases). The CDR3 totals 16 residues. V lost 7 bases, J lost 1 base, and 19 bases lay in between. CDR1 and CDR2 from the germline V gene are MDHEN and SYDVKM.

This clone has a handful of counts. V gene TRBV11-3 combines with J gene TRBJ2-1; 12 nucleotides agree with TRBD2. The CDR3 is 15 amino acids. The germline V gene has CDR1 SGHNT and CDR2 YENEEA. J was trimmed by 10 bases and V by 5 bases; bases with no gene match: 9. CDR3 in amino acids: CASSQGLAGTPEQFF. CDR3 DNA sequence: TGTGCCAGCAGCCAGGGACTAGCGGGTACGCCGGAGCAGTTCTTC.

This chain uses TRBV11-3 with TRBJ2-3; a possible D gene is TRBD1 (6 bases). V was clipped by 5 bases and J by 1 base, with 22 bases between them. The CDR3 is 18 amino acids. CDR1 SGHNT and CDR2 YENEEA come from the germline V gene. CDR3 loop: CASSPGQIFMPGTDTQYF. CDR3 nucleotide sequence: TGTGCCAGCAGCCCAGGACAGATTTTTATGCCGGGCACAGATACGCAGTATTTT.

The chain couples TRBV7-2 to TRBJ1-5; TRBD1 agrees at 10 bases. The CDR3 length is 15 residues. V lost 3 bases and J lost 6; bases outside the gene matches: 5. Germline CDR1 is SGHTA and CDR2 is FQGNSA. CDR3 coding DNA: TGTGCCAGCAGCTTTGGACAGGGGGTGGGTCAGCCCCAGCATTTT. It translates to CASSFGQGVGQPQHF.

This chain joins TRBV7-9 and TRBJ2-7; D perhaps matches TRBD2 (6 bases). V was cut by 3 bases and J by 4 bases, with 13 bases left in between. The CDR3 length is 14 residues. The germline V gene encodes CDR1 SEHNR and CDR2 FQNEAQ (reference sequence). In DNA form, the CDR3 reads TGTGCCAGCAGCTTCTCGACTAGTAGGTACGAGCAGTACTTC. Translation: CASSFSTSRYEQYF.

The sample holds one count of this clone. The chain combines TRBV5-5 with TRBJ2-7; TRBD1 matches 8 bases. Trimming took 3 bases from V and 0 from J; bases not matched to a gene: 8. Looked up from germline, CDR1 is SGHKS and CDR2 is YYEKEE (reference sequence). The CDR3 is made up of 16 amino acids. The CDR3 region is CASSSPGQESSYEQYF. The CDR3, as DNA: TGTGCCAGCAGCTCCCCGGGACAGGAGAGCTCCTACGAGCAGTACTTC.